This TCR beta chain comes out of a study of identical twins. Each cDNA held unique molecular identifiers, and template switching gave it a universal primer site. MiXCR, run by TCRdb on the 5' RACE reads, gives a single entry per CDR3 protein. The sample consists of more than 250,000 distinct CDR3 sequences, approximately 8% of them appearing once. This clonotype came up a few times. Its antigen is undetermined. Study conclusions and caveats: Potential partial confounding of zero-insertion analyses by invariant MAIT and iNKT cells was noted. Twins' surplus sharing was weaker for beta out-of-frame sequences. Interpretation of the results relied on cross-sectional statistical analysis and not on following the same donors.

Germline V gene lookup returns CDR1 MDHEN and CDR2 SYDVKM. The ends lost 6 bases at V and 4 bases at J; junction bases unmatched: 8. This CDR3 spans 15 amino acids. The same data also contributed to another study, on yellow fever vaccine responses in identical twins.

This rearrangement joins TRBV28 to TRBJ2-1; TRBD2 agrees at 8 bases. Input material: memory (CD45RO+) T cells sorted from blood. The source of this sequence is a woman aged 18-30 years in good health. CDR3 loop: CASSTNSGGYNEQFF. The CDR3 DNA follows: TGTGCCAGCAGCACGAACAGCGGGGGTTACAATGAGCAGTTCTTC.